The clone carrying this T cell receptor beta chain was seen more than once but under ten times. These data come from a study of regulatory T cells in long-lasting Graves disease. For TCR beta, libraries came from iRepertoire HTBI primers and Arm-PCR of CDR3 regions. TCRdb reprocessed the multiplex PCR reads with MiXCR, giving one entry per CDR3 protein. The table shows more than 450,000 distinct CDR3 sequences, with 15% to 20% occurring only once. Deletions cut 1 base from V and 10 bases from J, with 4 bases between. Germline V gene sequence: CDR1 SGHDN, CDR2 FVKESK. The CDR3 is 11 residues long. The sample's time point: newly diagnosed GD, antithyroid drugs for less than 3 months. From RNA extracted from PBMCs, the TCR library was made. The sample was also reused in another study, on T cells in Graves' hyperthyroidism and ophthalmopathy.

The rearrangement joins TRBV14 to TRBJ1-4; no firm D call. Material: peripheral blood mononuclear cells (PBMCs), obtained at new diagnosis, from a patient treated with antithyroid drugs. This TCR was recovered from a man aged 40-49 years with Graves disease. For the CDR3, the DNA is TGTGCCAGCAGCCAAGTTGGAAAACTGTTTTTT. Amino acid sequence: CASSQVGKLFF.